One and the same sample provided the 28 T cell receptor beta chains below, sequenced in a study of blood T cell repertoires in COVID-19. Method: immunoSEQ multiplex PCR; TCRdb's copy keeps in-frame clones and lacks some. Of 25,000 or so clones in the sample, about 88% were seen once. Sequenced: peripheral blood. The receptors derive from a human donor with acute or convalescent COVID-19. The donor label of this sample is uncertain.

The chain links TRBV2 to TRBJ2-5; D not certain. Germline V gene lookup returns CDR1 SNHLY and CDR2 FYNNEI. Trimming removed 4 bases from V and 5 bases from J, with 8 bases in between. CDR3 length equals 12 residues. The CDR3 bases are TGTGCCAGCAGTGCCCCTAGGGAGACCCAGTACTTC. This sequence encodes CASSAPRETQYF.

The gene calls are TRBV15 and TRBJ2-5; D might be TRBD1 (6 bases). CDR1 LNHNV and CDR2 YYDKDF come from the germline V gene (reference sequence). The ends were cut back, 0 bases at V and 0 bases at J, with 8 bases in the middle. The CDR3 sequence is 15 residues long. The CDR3 region has the DNA TGTGCCACCAGCAGAGATAGGGGGTACCAAGAGACCCAGTACTTC. Its translation is CATSRDRGYQETQYF.

The chain recombines TRBV5-1 with TRBJ2-7, with 8 bases aligning to TRBD2. The trim removed 0 bases at V and 6 bases at J, leaving 8 bases unmatched. Germline V gives CDR1 SGHRS, CDR2 YFSETQ. The CDR3 runs to 15 residues. DNA of the CDR3: TGCGCCAGCAGCTTGGCCGGGGGGGAAGCGGGCGAGCAGTACTTC. Translation: CASSLAGGEAGEQYF.

The chain employs TRBV27 and TRBJ2-3; maybe TRBD2 (6 bases). Germline assignment: CDR1 MNHEY and CDR2 SMNVEV (reference sequence). V lost 3 bases, J lost 7 bases, and 14 bases lay in between. The CDR3 runs 14 residues. CDR3 sequence reads: CASSLVIGSNTQYF. For the CDR3, the DNA is TGTGCCAGCAGTTTGGTTATCGGGAGCAATACGCAGTATTTT.

A few counts support this clone. The chain joins TRBV28 to TRBJ1-5; D uncertain. Germline CDR1 is MDHEN and CDR2 is SYDVKM. Deletions cut 4 bases from V and 3 bases from J, with 4 bases between. The CDR3 is made up of 12 amino acids. The CDR3 reads CASSSVNQPQHF. CDR3 DNA sequence: TGTGCCAGCAGTTCCGTCAATCAGCCCCAGCATTTT.

The V gene is TRBV21-1, the J gene TRBJ1-4; TRBD1 is taken as the D call from the table, unchecked against the DNA. TRBV21-1 is termed a pseudogene. The CDR3 is 16 residues long. The CDR3 DNA reads as TGTGCCAGCAGCCTCCCCCCAGGGAAGCTTCCCGAAAAACTGTTTTTT. It translates to CASSLPPGKLPEKLFF.

The rearrangement uses TRBV7-3 and TRBJ2-3, with D maybe TRBD1 (6 bases). CDR1 and CDR2 from the germline V gene are SGHTA and FQGTGA. The CDR3 is 15 residues long. Trimming took off 4 bases at V and 1 base at J, with 12 bases between the two ends. CDR3 sequence: CASSSDRHGTDTQYF. CDR3 nucleotides: TGTGCCAGCAGCTCCGACAGGCATGGCACAGATACGCAGTATTTT.

This clone was recorded a few times. This chain uses TRBV3-1 (or the pseudogene TRBV3-2) with TRBJ2-7; D might be TRBD1 (6 bases). CDR3 length equals 17 residues. Germline lookup yields CDR1 LGHDT and CDR2 YNNKEL (reference sequence). Between the trimmed V and J ends, which lost 0 bases and 2 bases, there was a span of 17 bases. The CDR3 DNA sequence: TGTGCCAGCAGCCAAGATCAAGCGCTCGGACAGACCTACGAGCAGTACTTC. Its translation: CASSQDQALGQTYEQYF.

This clone was picked up one time. This chain joins TRBV7-2 and TRBJ2-7; the match to TRBD2 covers 8 bases. The J segment lost 3 bases and the V segment lost 5 bases, leaving 9 bases of the junction unmatched. CDR1 and CDR2 from the germline V gene are SGHTA and FQGNSA. The CDR3 loop spans 15 amino acids. The CDR3 DNA follows: TGTGCCAGCAGCGAGACGGGGGGGACCCTCTACGAGCAGTACTTC. Translating gives CASSETGGTLYEQYF.

The chain joins TRBV4-3 to TRBJ1-4; tentatively, D is TRBD1 (5 bases). Trimming shortened V by 5 bases and J by 1 base, and 11 bases separated the two germline ends. The CDR3 contains 15 residues. The V gene's germline CDR1 is LGHNA and CDR2 YSLEER. CDR3 bases: TGCGCCAGCAGCTATACAGGTGGAACTAATGAAAAACTGTTTTTT. It translates to CASSYTGGTNEKLFF.

The chain has TRBV6-4 and TRBJ2-3, with 8 bases fitting TRBD1. The length of the CDR3 is 15 residues. Germline trimming cut 5 bases from V and 4 bases from J; bases unmatched to any gene: 8. Germline CDR1 is MRHNA and CDR2 is SNTAGT. CDR3 coding DNA: TGTGCCAGCAGTCCAGGGGGCGATTGGGCAGATACGCAGTATTTT. Its translation is CASSPGGDWADTQYF.

The chain uses TRBV4-2 and TRBJ2-7, with a possible D match to TRBD1 (5 bases). The ends were cut back, 0 bases at V and 6 bases at J, with 12 bases in the middle. This CDR3 is built from 14 residues. The germline V gene has CDR1 LGHNA and CDR2 YNFKEQ. The CDR3 DNA reads TGTGCCAGCAGCCAAGAGACAGCCCAGGGCGAGCAGTACTTC. Translated: CASSQETAQGEQYF.

The chain joins TRBV4-3 to TRBJ1-6; D is ambiguous. The CDR3 consists of 14 residues. Germline loops: CDR1 LGHNA, CDR2 YSLEER. The V gene lost 4 bases and the J gene lost 5 bases, with 9 bases spanning the gap. The CDR3 region has the DNA TGCGCCAGCAGCCTCGGGAGCCATAATTCACCCCTCCACTTT. This encodes CASSLGSHNSPLHF.

This chain uses TRBV5-8 with TRBJ2-3; TRBD2 aligns across 13 bases. The CDR3 is 16 residues long. CDR1 SGHTS and CDR2 YDEGEE come from the germline V gene. V trimming: 4 bases; J trimming: 3 bases; junction bases outside the gene matches: 5. The CDR3 sequence: CASSLRTSGSTDTQYF. The DNA of the CDR3 is TGTGCCAGCAGCCTACGGACTAGCGGGAGTACAGATACGCAGTATTTT.

The J gene is TRBJ1-4, the V gene TRBV5-1; the D gene is possibly TRBD1 (6 bases). CDR3 length: 15 residues. V lost 0 bases, J lost 3 bases, and 9 bases lay in between. Germline V gives CDR1 SGHRS, CDR2 YFSETQ. This CDR3 reads CASSLAQGSNEKLFF. Here the CDR3 DNA reads TGCGCCAGCAGCTTGGCACAGGGCTCTAATGAAAAACTGTTTTTT.

The chain recombines TRBV30 with TRBJ2-7; 13 positions match TRBD2. J lost 6 bases, V lost 0 bases, and 8 bases had no gene match. This CDR3 has 16 residues. Per the germline V gene, CDR1 is GTSNPN and CDR2 is SVGIG (reference sequence). In DNA form, the CDR3 reads TGTGCCTGGAGTGTCCAAGTACTAGCGGGAGGGGGCGAGCAGTACTTC. Translation: CAWSVQVLAGGGEQYF.

This clone was recorded a few times. The V call is TRBV6-5, the J call TRBJ2-5; tentative D call: TRBD1 (5 bases). The CDR3 is 13 amino acids. V was shortened by 8 bases and J by 1 base, with 11 bases between the two germline ends. Germline V lookup: CDR1 MNHEY, CDR2 SVGAGI. The CDR3: CASHPRGQETQYF. In DNA form, the CDR3 reads TGTGCCAGCCACCCAAGGGGCCAAGAGACCCAGTACTTC.

The chain combines TRBV5-4 with TRBJ1-4, with TRBD1 identical over 7 bases. Germline lookup yields CDR1 SGHNT and CDR2 YYREEE (reference sequence). The CDR3 runs to 14 residues. The V segment lost 2 bases and the J segment 3 bases; nucleotides outside the gene matches: 1. The CDR3 region has the DNA TGTGCCAGCAGCTTACAGGGGCCTAATGAAAAACTGTTTTTT. Translating gives CASSLQGPNEKLFF.

The J gene is TRBJ1-6, the V gene TRBV5-1, with 9 bases identical to TRBD1. Germline loops: CDR1 SGHRS, CDR2 YFSETQ. V trimming: 2 bases; J trimming: 0 bases; junction bases outside the gene matches: 12. This CDR3 is built from 20 residues. CDR3 nucleotides: TGCGCCAGCAGCTTCGCCGGGACAGGGTCTTCGAGCTCCTATAATTCACCCCTCCACTTT. Its protein is CASSFAGTGSSSSYNSPLHF.

Only a few counts were recorded for this clone. The chain has TRBV5-1 and TRBJ1-2; D might be TRBD1 (6 bases). The ends were cut back, 1 base at V and 6 bases at J, with 16 bases in the middle. This CDR3 comprises 15 residues. CDR1 is SGHRS, CDR2 YFSETQ, per germline. The CDR3 coding sequence is TGCGCCAGCAGCTTGTCGTCCCAGGGGAAGCATGGCTACACCTTC. Translating gives CASSLSSQGKHGYTF.

This clone was observed a single time. The V gene is TRBV10-3, the J gene TRBJ1-5, with a tentative D call TRBD1 (5 bases). This CDR3 is 15 amino acids long. Germline lookup yields CDR1 ENHRY and CDR2 SYGVKD. V lost 8 bases, J lost 8 bases, and 22 bases lay in between. The CDR3 loop reads CAIGEGTQDIKPQHF. For the CDR3, the DNA is TGTGCCATCGGGGAAGGAACTCAGGACATTAAGCCCCAGCATTTT.

This clone was counted a few times. This chain links TRBV6-5 with TRBJ2-1; tentatively, D is TRBD2 (5 bases). V lost 6 bases and J 6 bases, leaving 15 bases between the germline ends. The CDR3 sequence is 14 residues long. Per the germline V gene, CDR1 is MNHEY and CDR2 is SVGAGI. This chain's CDR3 is CASRREPSSNEQFF. CDR3 bases: TGTGCCAGCAGGAGGGAGCCCTCAAGCAATGAGCAGTTCTTC.

The chain recombines TRBV29-1 with TRBJ1-1; 12 bases fit TRBD1. V shed 4 bases and J 4 bases; nucleotides not matched to a gene: 1. In germline, CDR1 is SQVTM, CDR2 ANQGSEA. The CDR3 sequence is 13 residues long. The CDR3 DNA reads TGCAGCGTTGTGGGACAGGGGGCCACTGAAGCTTTCTTT. It translates to CSVVGQGATEAFF. The whole variable domain, filled in from reference TRBV29-1 and TRBJ1-1, reads SAVISQKPSRDICQRGTSLTIQCQVDSQVTMMFWYRQQPGQSLTLIATANQGSEATYESGFVIDKFPISRPNLTFSTLTVSNMSPEDSSIYLCSVVGQGATEAFFGQGTRLTVV.

This chain uses TRBV25-1 with TRBJ1-3, with D perhaps TRBD1 (6 bases). The V gene's germline CDR1 is MGHDK and CDR2 SYGVNS. The V and J ends lost 6 bases and 0 bases respectively, with 15 bases between them. The CDR3 length is 16 residues. In DNA, the CDR3 is TGTGCCAGCAGGGAAAACAGGGTGGACTCTGGAAACACCATATATTTT. Its protein product is CASRENRVDSGNTIYF.

This chain connects TRBV9 to TRBJ1-5; possible D gene TRBD1, 6 bases. The CDR3 sequence is 14 residues long. With 4 bases removed from V and 4 bases from J, the gap between germline ends came to 12 bases. Germline CDR1 SGDLS, CDR2 YYNGEE. CDR3: CASSPDQGNQPQHF. In nucleotides, the CDR3 is TGTGCCAGCAGCCCGGACCAGGGGAATCAGCCCCAGCATTTT.

The rearrangement links TRBV15 to TRBJ1-4; TRBD1 is a possible D gene (5 bases). CDR1 and CDR2 from the germline V gene are LNHNV and YYDKDF (reference sequence). V lost 5 bases, J lost 8 bases, and 12 bases lay in between. The CDR3 length is 13 residues. This chain's CDR3 is CATSVRRGEKLFF. The CDR3 region has the DNA TGTGCCACCAGCGTCCGGAGGGGCGAAAAACTGTTTTTT.

The CDR3 coding sequence is TGTGCCAGCAGCCTGAGTCCGAACCGGGACAGGGGGGAGAGCACAGATACGCAGTATTTT. It encodes CASSLSPNRDRGESTDTQYF. This chain links TRBV21-1 with TRBJ2-3; the listed D gene, TRBD1, was not tested against the DNA. TRBV21-1 is termed a pseudogene. CDR3 size: 20 residues.

The chain carries TRBV7-9 and TRBJ2-1, with 11 bases aligning to TRBD2. The CDR3 covers 16 residues. The germline V gene encodes CDR1 SEHNR and CDR2 FQNEAQ (reference sequence). Germline trimming cut 5 bases from V and 5 bases from J; bases unmatched to any gene: 8. The CDR3 sequence: CASSRALAGGHNEQFF. The DNA for the CDR3 is TGTGCCAGCAGCAGAGCCTTAGCGGGAGGGCACAATGAGCAGTTCTTC.